This TCR beta chain was captured by sequencing in a study of T-cell reconstitution after alpha-beta-depleted transplantation in children. For TCRbeta, the library was prepared with unique molecular identifiers. MiXCR, applied by TCRdb to the PCR reads, yields one record per CDR3 protein. The sample lists 400,000 to 450,000 distinct CDR3 sequences, 43% occurring once. The CDR3 spans 16 residues. After removal of 5 bases from V and 6 bases from J, the junction contained 8 bases not matched to a gene. The germline V gene has CDR1 SGHTA and CDR2 FQGTGA. Study results and caveats: T-cell numbers and diversity, one year after transplant, stemmed largely from T cells that were newly produced. For some patients, TCRbeta diversity was high at day 60 because of recipient T cells and thymic progenitors that survived.

On this clonotype itself: The antigen is unknown.

Here the sequenced sample was PBMCs, taken before TCRalphabeta/CD19-depleted stem cell transplant. The V call is TRBV7-3, the J call TRBJ2-3; 13 positions agree with TRBD2. This TCR derives from a girl under 10 years old with aplastic anemia, due to receive a stem cell transplant. DNA of the CDR3: TGTGCCAGCAGCCGGGGACTAGCGGGGCCTACGGATACGCAGTATTTT. Its protein is CASSRGLAGPTDTQYF.